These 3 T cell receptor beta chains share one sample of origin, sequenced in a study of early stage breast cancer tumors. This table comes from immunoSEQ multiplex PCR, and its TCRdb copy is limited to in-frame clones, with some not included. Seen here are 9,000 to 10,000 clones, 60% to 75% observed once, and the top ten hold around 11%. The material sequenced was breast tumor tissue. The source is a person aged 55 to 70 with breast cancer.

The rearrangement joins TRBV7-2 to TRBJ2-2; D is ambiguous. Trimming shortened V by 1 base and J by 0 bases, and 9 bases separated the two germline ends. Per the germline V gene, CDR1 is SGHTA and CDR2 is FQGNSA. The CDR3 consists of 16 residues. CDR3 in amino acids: CASSLVGSANTGELFF. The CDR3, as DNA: TGTGCCAGCAGCTTAGTAGGGTCTGCGAACACCGGGGAGCTGTTTTTT.

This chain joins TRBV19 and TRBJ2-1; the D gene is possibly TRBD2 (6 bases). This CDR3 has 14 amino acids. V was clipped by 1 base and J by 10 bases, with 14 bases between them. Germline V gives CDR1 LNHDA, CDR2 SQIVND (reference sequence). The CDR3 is CASSIGPGSGEQFF. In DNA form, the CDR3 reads TGTGCCAGTAGTATAGGCCCAGGAAGCGGGGAGCAGTTCTTC.

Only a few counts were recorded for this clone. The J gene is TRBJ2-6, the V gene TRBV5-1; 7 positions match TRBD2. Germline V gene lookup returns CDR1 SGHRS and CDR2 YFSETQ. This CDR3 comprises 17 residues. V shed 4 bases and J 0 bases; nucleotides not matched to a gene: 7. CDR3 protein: CASSPGTKYSGANVLTF. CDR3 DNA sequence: TGCGCCAGCAGCCCCGGGACTAAATACTCTGGGGCCAACGTCCTGACTTTC.